Each of the 3 T cell receptor beta chains below was sequenced from the same sample in a study of blood T cell repertoires in COVID-19. Here immunoSEQ multiplex PCR was the method, and the copy in TCRdb shows in-frame clones only, minus some. The repertoire holds roughly 200,000 clones, with around 80% as singletons. The sample comprised peripheral blood. The receptors shown here come from a middle-aged woman with COVID-19, enrolled during active disease.

This chain connects TRBV5-1 to TRBJ1-2, with a weak D call TRBD1 (5 bases). Germline CDR1 SGHRS, CDR2 YFSETQ. Trimming removed 4 bases from V and 8 bases from J, with 12 bases in between. The CDR3 runs to 12 residues. The CDR3 DNA follows: TGCGCCAGCAGCCTCCGGGGGGTAGGCTACACCTTC. Residues: CASSLRGVGYTF. The full variable domain, completed using reference TRBV5-1 and TRBJ1-2, is KAGVTQTPRYLIKTRGQQVTLSCSPISGHRSVSWYQQTPGQGLQFLFEYFSETQRNKGNFPGRFSGRQFSNSRSEMNVSTLELGDSALYLCASSLRGVGYTFGSGTRLTVV.

V and J are TRBV6-5 and TRBJ1-6; D gene unclear. The germline CDR1 and CDR2 sequences are MNHEY and SVGAGI. This CDR3 is 14 amino acids long. Trimming left V 6 bases short and J 4 bases short, with 10 bases between. The CDR3 spells CASRGRPYNSPLHF. DNA for the CDR3: TGTGCCAGCAGGGGCCGACCATATAATTCACCCCTCCACTTT.

J is TRBJ2-5 and V is TRBV15; unclear D gene. The CDR3 loop spans 12 amino acids. V was clipped by 4 bases and J by 2 bases, with 5 bases between them. Germline V gene sequence: CDR1 LNHNV, CDR2 YYDKDF (reference sequence). DNA for the CDR3: TGTGCCACCAGCACCCAGCAAGAGACCCAGTACTTC. Its translation is CATSTQQETQYF.